Here is one T cell receptor beta chain with its context. Its specificity is not known. The sample comes from a study of T cells in Graves' hyperthyroidism and ophthalmopathy. The study, taken as a whole, reports: Blood shared most expanded thyroid clonotypes above 0.001.

A patient was excluded if there was uncontrolled infection, other autoimmune disease, pregnancy or lactation. There were TCR beta CDR3 regions amplified from RNA transcripts. When the TCR CDR3 underwent first-round RT-PCR, the HTBI primer set was used. MiXCR, applied by TCRdb to the multiplex PCR reads, yields one record per CDR3 protein. This table holds some 720,000 distinct CDR3 sequences, approximately 16% found once. V was trimmed by 4 bases and J by 2 bases, leaving 9 bases between them. This CDR3 region has 13 residues. Per the germline V gene, CDR1 is SEHNR and CDR2 is FQNEAQ (reference sequence).

The clonotype was recovered from a man aged 18 to 35 with Graves' hyperthyroidism. The chain links TRBV7-9 to TRBJ2-7; a weak D match, TRBD1 (5 bases). The sample comprised blood. The CDR3 DNA follows: TGTGCCAGCAGCTCACAGGCAACCTACGAGCAGTACTTC. Translating it yields CASSSQATYEQYF. Supplemented by reference TRBV7-9 and TRBJ2-7, the full variable domain reads DTGVSQNPRHKITKRGQNVTFRCDPISEHNRLYWYRQTLGQGPEFLTYFQNEAQLEKSRLLSDRFSAERPKGSFSTLEIQRTEQGDSAMYLCASSSQATYEQYFGPGTRLTVT.